This TCR beta chain was profiled in a study of cytomegalovirus exposure and HLA in healthy donors. The PCR made use of 60 Vbeta and 13 Jbeta primers. TCRdb's table, derived via immunoSEQ multiplex PCR, lists solely in-frame clones and lacks some. The repertoire holds approximately 90,000 clones, over 60% seen once, with roughly 3% in the top ten. The CDR3 is 16 amino acids. With 5 bases clipped from V and 6 bases from J, the junction kept 11 bases outside the gene matches. Looked up from germline, CDR1 is SEHNR and CDR2 is FQNEAQ (reference sequence). This clone was seen a single time. The antigen remains undetermined. Regarding the study as a whole: The study labeled more than 150 TCR beta chains cytomegalovirus-associated.

V is TRBV7-9 and J is TRBJ2-3; 10 bases match TRBD2. The sequencing input was PBMCs. This TCR derives from a middle-aged man in good health and CMV-seronegative. CDR3 in amino acids: CASSPPTSGSWDTQYF. For the CDR3, the DNA is TGTGCCAGCAGCCCACCGACTAGCGGGTCTTGGGATACGCAGTATTTT.